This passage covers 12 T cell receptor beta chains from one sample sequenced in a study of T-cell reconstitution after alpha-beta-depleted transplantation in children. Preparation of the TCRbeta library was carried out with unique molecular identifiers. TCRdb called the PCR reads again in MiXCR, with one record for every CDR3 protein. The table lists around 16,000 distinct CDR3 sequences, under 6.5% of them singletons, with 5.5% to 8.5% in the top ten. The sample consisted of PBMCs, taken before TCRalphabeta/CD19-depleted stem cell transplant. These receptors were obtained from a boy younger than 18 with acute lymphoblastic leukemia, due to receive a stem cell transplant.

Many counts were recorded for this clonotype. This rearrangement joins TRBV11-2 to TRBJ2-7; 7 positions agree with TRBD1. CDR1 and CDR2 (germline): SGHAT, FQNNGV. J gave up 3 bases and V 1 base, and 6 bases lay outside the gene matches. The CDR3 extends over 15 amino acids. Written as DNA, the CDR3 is TGTGCCAGCAGCTTAGGGGGGACAGTAAACTACGAGCAGTACTTC. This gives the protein CASSLGGTVNYEQYF.

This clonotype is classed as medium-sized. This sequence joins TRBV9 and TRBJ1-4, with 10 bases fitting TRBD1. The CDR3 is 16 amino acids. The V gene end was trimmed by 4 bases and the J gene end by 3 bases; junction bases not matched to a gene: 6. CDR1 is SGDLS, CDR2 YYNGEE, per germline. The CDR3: CASSLRQGAANEKLFF. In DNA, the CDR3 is TGTGCCAGCAGCCTGAGACAGGGGGCAGCTAATGAAAAACTGTTTTTT.

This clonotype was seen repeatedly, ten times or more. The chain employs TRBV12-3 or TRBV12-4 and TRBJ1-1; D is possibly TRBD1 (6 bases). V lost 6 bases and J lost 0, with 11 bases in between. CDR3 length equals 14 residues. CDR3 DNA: TGTGCCAGCAGCGTGCAGGGGTTGAACACTGAAGCTTTCTTT. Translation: CASSVQGLNTEAFF.

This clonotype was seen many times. CDR3 protein: CASSYSAENYGYTF. Written as DNA, the CDR3 is TGTGCCAGCAGTTACTCAGCAGAAAACTATGGCTACACCTTC. This sequence joins TRBV6-5 and TRBJ1-2; D gene ambiguous. This CDR3 has 14 residues. CDR1 and CDR2 (germline): MNHEY, SVGAGI. V lost 0 bases and J 2 bases, leaving 7 bases between the germline ends.

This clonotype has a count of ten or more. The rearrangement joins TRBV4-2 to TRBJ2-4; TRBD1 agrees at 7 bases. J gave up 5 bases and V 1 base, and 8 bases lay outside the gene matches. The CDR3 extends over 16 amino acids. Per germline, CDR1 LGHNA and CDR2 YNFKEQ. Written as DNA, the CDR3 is TGTGCCAGCAGCCAAGCCCCGGGACAGATAGAAAACATTCAGTACTTC. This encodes CASSQAPGQIENIQYF.

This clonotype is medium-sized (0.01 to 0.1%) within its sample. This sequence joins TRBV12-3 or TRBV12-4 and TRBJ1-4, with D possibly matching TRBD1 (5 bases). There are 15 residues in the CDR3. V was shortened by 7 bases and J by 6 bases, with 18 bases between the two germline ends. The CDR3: CASTITGAGYEKLFF. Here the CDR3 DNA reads TGTGCCAGCACCATCACCGGGGCGGGGTATGAAAAACTGTTTTTT.

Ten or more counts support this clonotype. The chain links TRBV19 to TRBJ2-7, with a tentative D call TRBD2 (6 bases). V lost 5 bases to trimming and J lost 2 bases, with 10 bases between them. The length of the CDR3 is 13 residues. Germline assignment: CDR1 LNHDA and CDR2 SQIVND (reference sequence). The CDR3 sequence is CASSQRAAYEQYF. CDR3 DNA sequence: TGTGCCAGTAGTCAGCGGGCCGCCTACGAGCAGTACTTC.

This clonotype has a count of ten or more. The DNA for the CDR3 is TGTGCCACCGCCTTGGGGATAAACACTGAAGCTTTCTTT. This translates into CATALGINTEAFF. The J gene is TRBJ1-1, the V gene TRBV15, with unresolved D. Trimming shortened V by 8 bases and J by 2 bases, and 12 bases separated the two germline ends. The V gene's germline CDR1 is LNHNV and CDR2 YYDKDF (reference sequence). The CDR3 loop spans 13 amino acids.

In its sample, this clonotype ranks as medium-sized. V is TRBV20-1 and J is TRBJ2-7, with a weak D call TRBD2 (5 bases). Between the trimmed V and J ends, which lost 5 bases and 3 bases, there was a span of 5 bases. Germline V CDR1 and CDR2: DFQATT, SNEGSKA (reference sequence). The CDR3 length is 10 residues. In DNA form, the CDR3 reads TGCAGTGCTCGGGGCTACGAGCAGTACTTC. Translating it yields CSARGYEQYF.

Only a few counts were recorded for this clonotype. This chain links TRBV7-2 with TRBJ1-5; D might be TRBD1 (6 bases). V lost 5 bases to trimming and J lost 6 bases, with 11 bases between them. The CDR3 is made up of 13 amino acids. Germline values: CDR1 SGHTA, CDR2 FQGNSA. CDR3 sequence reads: CASSVGGGQPQHF. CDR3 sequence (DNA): TGTGCCAGCAGCGTAGGGGGGGGTCAGCCCCAGCATTTT.

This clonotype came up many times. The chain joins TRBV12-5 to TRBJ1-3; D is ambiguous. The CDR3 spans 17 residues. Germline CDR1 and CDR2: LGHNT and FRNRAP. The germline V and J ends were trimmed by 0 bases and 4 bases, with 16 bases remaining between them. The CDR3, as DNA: TGTGCTAGTGGTTTGGTACCGGCCGGGTCCCGGGGAAACACCATATATTTT. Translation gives CASGLVPAGSRGNTIYF.

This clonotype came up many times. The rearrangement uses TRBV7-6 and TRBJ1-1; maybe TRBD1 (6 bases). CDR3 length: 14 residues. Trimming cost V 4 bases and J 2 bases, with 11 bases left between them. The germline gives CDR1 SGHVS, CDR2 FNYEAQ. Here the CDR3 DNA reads TGTGCCAGCAGCTCAACAGGGCTCAACACTGAAGCTTTCTTT. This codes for CASSSTGLNTEAFF.